This T cell receptor (beta chain) was obtained from a study of tumor and adjacent non-tumor tissue in lung cancer (dated by TCRdb to the late 2010s). Background on the whole study: Patients with adenocarcinoma (about twelve), squamous cell carcinoma (2) and small cell lung cancer (1) were included in the cohort. The study compared bulk TCRbeta repertoires from lung tumor tissue and matched distant non-tumor lung tissue of approximately 15 lung cancer patients. For each patient, one tumor sample and one normal lung sample were taken, giving some 33 paired specimens that underwent TCRbeta CDR3 sequencing. Ages among the roughly 15 patients ranged from about 30 to 85 years, there were about ten men and 5 women, and disease was at TNM stage I to III. Sequencing produced around 130,000,000 productive TCRbeta reads in total, an average of about 4 million reads per sample. Overall study results and their limits: Because peripheral blood was not sequenced, blood TCRbeta repertoires in the lung cancer patients of the study were not examined. Younger patients had significantly higher TCR diversity, and higher tumor TCR diversity was associated with shorter overall and disease-free survival. Only about 15 patients were included in the cohort, and the need for larger samples and more detailed clinical data was noted by the authors. The top 100 clones made up a significantly larger cumulative share of the repertoire in normal lung than in tumor tissue. Tumor tissue showed significantly higher TCR diversity (inverse Simpson) than normal lung tissue, at around 450 vs 150 (P = 0.0075, Mann-Whitney U test). Neither the sequencing platform nor unique molecular identifiers are mentioned in the methods.

RNA was isolated from bulk unsorted tissue, and RNA quality was assessed with a NanoDrop ND-1000 and an Agilent 2100. Donors were newly diagnosed lung cancer patients admitted for thoracic surgery in China between August and November 2014, without prior chemotherapy. The study excluded patients who had received radiotherapy or chemotherapy before or who had another cancer at the same time. Pieces of surgical tissue measuring about 1-2.1 cm3 were kept in RNAlater solution and held at -80 degrees C until needed. Library generation was performed with multiplex PCR. This sample was sequenced with an Illumina HiSeq 2500. TCRbeta libraries were constructed through three rounds of nested PCR with primers (Table S4) according to protocols modified from ARM-PCR. Before sequencing, PCR products of 200-500 bp were cut from the gel and purified using the QIAquick gel extraction kit. The original pipeline was this. Reads were cleaned using Trimmomatic, were merged into complete CDR3 sequences using FLASH, and were assigned to V(D)J germline segments using MiTCR. Clonal diversity was computed as the inverse Simpson's index with VDJtools. A read counted as productive if the sequence was in-frame and lacked a premature stop codon. In-frame beta chains were kept once TCRdb had trimmed the public reads at Q25 with fastp and called clones with MiXCR. Every distinct CDR3 protein forms one entry, paired with its most common genes and DNA. The V and J calls, along with clone size, are taken from TCRdb and not from the paper's own processing. The sample includes under 140,000 distinct CDR3 sequences, with 84% observed a single time. Jointly, the top ten make up more than 20% of the sample.

This clonotype is medium-sized (0.01 to 0.1%) in its sample. This clone's antigen is unknown. Per-nucleotide qualities are absent, and no much larger clonotype sits a single base away. What was sequenced was lung tumor tissue. This TCR derives from a man between 65 and 85 years old with non-small cell lung cancer.

The nucleotide sequence is TGTGCCAGCAGCTCAATGACGGGAGCCTACGAGCAGTACTTC. Its protein product is CASSSMTGAYEQYF. The rearrangement combines TRBV11-3 with TRBJ2-7, and perhaps TRBD2 as D gene, on 6 matching bases. V is pared back by 4 bases and J by 2 bases, with 12 bases lying between the germline termini. Measured from the cysteine to the phenylalanine, the CDR3 is 14 residues long. The sequence is cut down to CDR3 DNA, 42 bases in frame from base 1. The germline V gene gives CDR1 as SGHNT and CDR2 as YENEEA.